This TCR beta chain was observed in a study of radiotherapy plus CTLA-4 blockade in lung cancer. Study summary: There were objective responses in 15% to 20% of patients, and roughly 33% had disease control. General study points: In blood, tumor-derived TCR clones expanded after radiotherapy plus ipilimumab. Early blood T cell clone changes and increased post-radiation serum interferon-beta were reportedly the strongest response predictors.

CDR3 length: 19 amino acids. V was clipped by 3 bases and J by 0 bases; unmatched bases: 16. CDR1 and CDR2 from the germline V gene are MNHNS and SASEGT. Here immunoSEQ multiplex PCR was the method, and the copy in TCRdb shows in-frame clones only, minus some. The table shows 83,000 or so clones, with 80% to 85% occurring only once. A note on this clone: Its target is not known.

The specimen comprised peripheral blood, sampled from a patient treated with radiotherapy plus ipilimumab. This chain joins TRBV6-1 and TRBJ1-2; 7 bases align to TRBD1. This TCR was sampled from a human donor with non-small cell lung cancer who had stable disease on radiotherapy plus ipilimumab. Written as DNA, the CDR3 is TGTGCCAGCAGTGATGGTTGGGGGCTGGGACAGCGAGCTAACTATGGCTACACCTTC. Amino acids: CASSDGWGLGQRANYGYTF.